This T cell receptor (beta chain) was recovered during a study of T cell repertoires in cytomegalovirus infection. Background on the study: Indications of both CMV infection and matching HLA type were provided by public TCR beta signatures.

This clonotype appeared once. The antigen remains undetermined. TCRdb re-derived calls from the reads in MiXCR, one entry per CDR3 protein. The data hold approximately 700,000 distinct CDR3 sequences, with about a third observed a single time. The CDR3 loop spans 16 amino acids. The ends lost 0 bases at V and 1 base at J; junction bases unmatched: 4. CDR1 and CDR2 (germline): MNHEY, SMNVEV (reference sequence). Study-level findings and limits: Within the response measured ex vivo, HLA-C-restricted CMV-specific TCR beta clonotypes were dominant.

Sequencing was performed on PBMCs. The rearrangement links TRBV27 to TRBJ1-2; 8 nucleotides agree with TRBD1. The receptor's source is a human donor in good health (CMV status not recorded). Some clones in this sample may be carry-over from other donors' samples. Here the CDR3 reads CASSLSPRGLNYGYTF. The CDR3, as DNA: TGTGCCAGCAGTTTATCCCCCAGGGGGCTTAACTATGGCTACACCTTC.